This note documents a single T cell receptor beta chain sequence. In germline, CDR1 is SGHNT, CDR2 YYREEE (reference sequence). The CDR3 is made up of 18 amino acids. V was trimmed by 4 bases and J by 3 bases, leaving 20 bases between them. This sample stems from a study of blood T cell repertoires in COVID-19. Background on the study: In each case, the material was cDNA or gDNA derived from T cells, B-cell-depleted T cells, or PBMCs.

Repertoires were generated with immunoSEQ multiplex PCR, while TCRdb's copy carries only in-frame clones and drops some. The sample includes 50,000 to 70,000 clones, 70% to 85% of them seen just once. Material for sequencing was peripheral blood. This receptor was identified in a man aged 65 to 79 with active COVID-19. V is TRBV5-4 and J is TRBJ1-6, with TRBD1 as a possible D gene (6 bases). The CDR3, as DNA: TGTGCCAGCAGCCCCGCCCCAGGCCAGGGGAACTATAATTCACCCCTCCACTTT. Translating it yields CASSPAPGQGNYNSPLHF.